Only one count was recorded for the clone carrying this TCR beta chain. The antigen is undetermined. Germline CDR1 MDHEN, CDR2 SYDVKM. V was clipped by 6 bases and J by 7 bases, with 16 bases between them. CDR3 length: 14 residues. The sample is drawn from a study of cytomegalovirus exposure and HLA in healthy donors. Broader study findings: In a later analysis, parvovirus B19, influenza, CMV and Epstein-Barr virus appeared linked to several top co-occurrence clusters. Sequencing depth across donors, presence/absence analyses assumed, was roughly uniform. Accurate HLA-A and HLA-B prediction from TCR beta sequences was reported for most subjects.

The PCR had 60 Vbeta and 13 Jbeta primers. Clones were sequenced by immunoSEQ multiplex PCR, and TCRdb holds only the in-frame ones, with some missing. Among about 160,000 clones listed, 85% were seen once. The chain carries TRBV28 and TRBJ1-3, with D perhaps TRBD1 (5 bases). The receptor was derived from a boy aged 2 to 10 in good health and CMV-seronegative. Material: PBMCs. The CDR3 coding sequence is TGTGCCAGCAGACGGACGGGGGTTACGAACACCATATATTTT. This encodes CASRRTGVTNTIYF.